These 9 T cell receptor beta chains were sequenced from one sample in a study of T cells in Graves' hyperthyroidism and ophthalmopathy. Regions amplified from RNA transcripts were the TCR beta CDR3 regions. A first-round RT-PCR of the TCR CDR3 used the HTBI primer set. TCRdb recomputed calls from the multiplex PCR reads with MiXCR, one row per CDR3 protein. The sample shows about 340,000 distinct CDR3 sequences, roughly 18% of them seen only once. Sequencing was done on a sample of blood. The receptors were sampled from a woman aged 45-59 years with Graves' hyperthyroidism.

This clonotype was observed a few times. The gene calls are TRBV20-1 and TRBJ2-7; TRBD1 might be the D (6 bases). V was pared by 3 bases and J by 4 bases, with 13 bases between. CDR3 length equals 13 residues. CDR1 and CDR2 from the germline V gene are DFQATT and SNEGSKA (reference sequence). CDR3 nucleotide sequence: TGCAGTGCTAGTATAGGGGGAGTTTACGAGCAGTACTTC. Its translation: CSASIGGVYEQYF.

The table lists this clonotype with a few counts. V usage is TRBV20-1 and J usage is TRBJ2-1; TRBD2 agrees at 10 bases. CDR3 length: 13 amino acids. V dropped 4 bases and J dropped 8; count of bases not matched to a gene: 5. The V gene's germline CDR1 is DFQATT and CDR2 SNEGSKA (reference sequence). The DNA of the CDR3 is TGCAGTGCTACTAGCGGGGGTCTTGATGAGCAGTTCTTC. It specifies CSATSGGLDEQFF.

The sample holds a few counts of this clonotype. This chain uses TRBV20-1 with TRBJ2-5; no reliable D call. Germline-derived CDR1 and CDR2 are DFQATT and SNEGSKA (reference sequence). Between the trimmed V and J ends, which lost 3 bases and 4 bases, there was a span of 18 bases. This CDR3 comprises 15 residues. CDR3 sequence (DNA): TGCAGTGCTAGGAAGGCAGAAATTTTCCGAGAGACCCAGTACTTC. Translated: CSARKAEIFRETQYF.

This chain's CDR3 is CASRRSSWEKLFF. CDR3 nucleotides: TGTGCCAGCAGACGGTCCTCTTGGGAAAAACTGTTTTTT. V usage is TRBV12-3 or TRBV12-4 and J usage is TRBJ1-4; no reliable D call. V was cut by 6 bases and J by 8 bases, with 13 bases left in between. CDR3 size: 13 residues.

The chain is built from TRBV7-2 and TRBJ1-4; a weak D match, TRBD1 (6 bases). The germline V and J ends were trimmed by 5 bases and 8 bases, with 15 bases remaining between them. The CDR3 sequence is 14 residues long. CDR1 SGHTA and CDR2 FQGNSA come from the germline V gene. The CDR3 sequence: CASSPDSSTEKLFF. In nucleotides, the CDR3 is TGTGCCAGCAGCCCGGACAGTAGTACGGAAAAACTGTTTTTT.

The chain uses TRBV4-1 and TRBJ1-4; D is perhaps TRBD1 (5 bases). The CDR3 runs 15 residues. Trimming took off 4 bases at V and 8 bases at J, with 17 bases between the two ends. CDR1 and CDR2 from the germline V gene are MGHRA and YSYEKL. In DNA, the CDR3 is TGCGCCAGCAGCCCTCCTCTGGGGGTTTGGGAAAAACTGTTTTTT. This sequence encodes CASSPPLGVWEKLFF.

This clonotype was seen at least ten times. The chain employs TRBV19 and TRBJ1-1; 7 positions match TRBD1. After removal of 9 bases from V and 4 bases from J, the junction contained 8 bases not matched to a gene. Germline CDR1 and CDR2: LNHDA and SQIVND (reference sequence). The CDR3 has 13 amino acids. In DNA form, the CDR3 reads TGTGCCAGCAGAGAGGGGGCAGTCACTGAAGCTTTCTTT. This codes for CASREGAVTEAFF.

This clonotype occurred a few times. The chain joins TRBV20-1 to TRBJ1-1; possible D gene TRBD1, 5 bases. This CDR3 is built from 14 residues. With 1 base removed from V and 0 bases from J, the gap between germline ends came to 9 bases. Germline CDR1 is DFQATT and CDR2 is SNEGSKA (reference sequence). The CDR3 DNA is TGCAGTGCTAGAGGACAGTTGGTGAACACTGAAGCTTTCTTT. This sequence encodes CSARGQLVNTEAFF.

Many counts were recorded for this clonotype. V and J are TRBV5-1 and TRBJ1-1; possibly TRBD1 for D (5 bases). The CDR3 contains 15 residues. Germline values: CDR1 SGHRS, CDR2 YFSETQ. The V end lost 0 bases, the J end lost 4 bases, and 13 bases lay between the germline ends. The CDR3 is CASSLGQGESTEAFF. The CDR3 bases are TGCGCCAGCAGCTTGGGGCAGGGAGAGAGCACTGAAGCTTTCTTT.